This is a list of T cell receptor beta chains from one sample in a study of T cell responses to AZD1222 COVID-19 vaccine. Assay used: immunoSEQ multiplex PCR; TCRdb lists only in-frame clones, some missing. The sample yields some 130,000 clones, about nine tenths seen once. The input for sequencing was peripheral blood, taken on day 0 of MenACWY control vaccination. The receptors here all came from an adult in good health. The CDR3 runs from the conserved cysteine through the conserved F or W. The D gene is left open where the match is weak. Clone size appears in some rows only: once, few, many, or a class for an expanded clone.

size	V	J	D	DNA	CDR3
.	TRBV2	TRBJ1-5	TRBD1	TGTGCCAGCACAGGGGGCGCTGGGTTTCGCAATCAGCCCCAGCATTTT	CASTGGAGFRNQPQHF
.	TRBV3-1/TRBV3-2	TRBJ1-6	.	TGTGCCAGCAGCCGACTTTTGGAGAATTCACCCCTCCACTTT	CASSRLLENSPLHF
once	TRBV12-3/TRBV12-4	TRBJ1-1	.	TGTGCCAGCAGTGCAGGCCGGAACACTGAAGCTTTCTTT	CASSAGRNTEAFF
.	TRBV5-1	TRBJ2-5	TRBD2	TGCGCCAGCAGCTTGGAAGGACTAGCGGGAGAGACCCAGTACTTC	CASSLEGLAGETQYF
.	TRBV29-1	TRBJ2-1	.	TGCAGCGTTGCCCCGTCCGGGGCGCTCGAGCAGTTCTTC	CSVAPSGALEQFF
.	TRBV10-1	TRBJ2-7	.	TGCGCCAGCAGTGAGTCTGCAGGGACCTACGAGCAGTACTTC	CASSESAGTYEQYF
few	TRBV5-1	TRBJ2-7	TRBD1	TGCGCCAGCAGTTCGGGACAGGGATACGAGCAGTACTTC	CASSSGQGYEQYF
.	TRBV3-1/TRBV3-2	TRBJ2-3	TRBD2	TGTGCCAGCAGCCCTACTAGCGGCACAGATACGCAGTATTTT	CASSPTSGTDTQYF
.	TRBV27	TRBJ2-1	.	TGTGCCAGCAGTTTATCGCCGGGACGGCCATACAATGAGCAGTTCTTC	CASSLSPGRPYNEQFF
.	TRBV19	TRBJ1-5	.	TGTGCCAGCTTCCTGGACGGTAGCAATCAGCCCCAGCATTTT	CASFLDGSNQPQHF
once	TRBV2	TRBJ2-7	TRBD2	TGTGCCAGCAGTGTGACTAGCGGGATAGGCGAGCAGTACTTC	CASSVTSGIGEQYF
.	TRBV19	TRBJ2-7	.	TGTGCCAGTAGTATCGGGAGTTACGAGCAGTACTTC	CASSIGSYEQYF
.	TRBV7-2	TRBJ2-7	.	TGTGCCAGCAGCTTCGGGGGACGGGCCTACGAGCAGTACTTC	CASSFGGRAYEQYF
few	TRBV6-5	TRBJ1-5	TRBD1	TGTGCCAGCAGGACCAGACAGGGGAGCAATCAGCCCCAGCATTTT	CASRTRQGSNQPQHF
.	TRBV5-1	TRBJ2-7	.	TGCGCCAGCAGCTTGGTGGGGTCAGGGAACTACGAGCAGTACTTC	CASSLVGSGNYEQYF
.	TRBV2	TRBJ2-7	TRBD1	TGTGCCAGCAGTGTGGGACAGGTCTCCTACGAGCAGTACTTC	CASSVGQVSYEQYF
.	TRBV5-4	TRBJ2-7	.	TGTGCCAGCAGCTTCCAGGTACTGGAGGGTAGTAGCGAGCAGTACTTC	CASSFQVLEGSSEQYF
.	TRBV5-1	TRBJ2-5	.	TGCGCCAGCAGCTTGGTGGCAGGGTCCCAAGAGACCCAGTACTTC	CASSLVAGSQETQYF
.	TRBV11-2	TRBJ2-7	.	TGTGCCAGCAGCCCGGGGGTAACCTACGAGCAGTACTTC	CASSPGVTYEQYF
.	TRBV28	TRBJ1-3	TRBD1	TGTGCCAGCAGTGACCGGGACAGAGTGGTGAACACCATATATTTT	CASSDRDRVVNTIYF
few	TRBV5-5	TRBJ2-3	.	TGTGCCAGCAGCTTGGCCGAGGTGGAAGATACGCAGTATTTT	CASSLAEVEDTQYF
.	TRBV28	TRBJ1-6	.	TGTGCCAGCACCGCCCGGGGGGGGAACTCACCCCTCCACTTT	CASTARGGNSPLHF
few	TRBV20-1	TRBJ2-7	.	TGCAGTGCTAGTAAGTTATCCTACGAGCAGTACTTC	CSASKLSYEQYF
.	TRBV9	TRBJ2-1	TRBD2	TGTGCCAGCAGCGCCGTTGGGGTCGGCGGGAGGGCCGGAGATGAGCAGTTCTTC	CASSAVGVGGRAGDEQFF
.	TRBV6-5	TRBJ1-3	.	TGTGCCAGCAGTTATAGTTTTGGGAGCTCTGGAAACACCATATATTTT	CASSYSFGSSGNTIYF
.	TRBV5-1	TRBJ1-5	.	TGCGCCAGCAGCTTGGGTAATCAGCCCCAGCATTTT	CASSLGNQPQHF
.	TRBV19	TRBJ2-1	.	TGTGCCAGTAGTATAGTCCCAGGGGGGAATGAGCAGTTCTTC	CASSIVPGGNEQFF
.	TRBV19	TRBJ2-7	.	TGTGCCAGTAGGTCCGATCAGGGAGGAGTCTACGAGCAGTACTTC	CASRSDQGGVYEQYF
.	TRBV18	TRBJ2-7	.	TGTGCCAGCTCACCGGTCTCCTACGAGCAGTACTTC	CASSPVSYEQYF